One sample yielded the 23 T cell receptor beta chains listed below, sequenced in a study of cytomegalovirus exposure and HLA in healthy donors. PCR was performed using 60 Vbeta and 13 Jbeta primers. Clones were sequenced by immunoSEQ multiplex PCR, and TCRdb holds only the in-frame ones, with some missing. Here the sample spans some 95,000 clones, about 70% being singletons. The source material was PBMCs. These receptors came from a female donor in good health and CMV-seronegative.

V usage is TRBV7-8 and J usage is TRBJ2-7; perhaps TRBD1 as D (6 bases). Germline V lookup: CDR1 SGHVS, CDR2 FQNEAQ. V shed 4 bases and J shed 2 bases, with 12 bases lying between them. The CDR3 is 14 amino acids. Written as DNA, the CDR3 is TGTGCCAGCAGCTACGGGACAACCACCTACGAGCAGTACTTC. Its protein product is CASSYGTTTYEQYF.

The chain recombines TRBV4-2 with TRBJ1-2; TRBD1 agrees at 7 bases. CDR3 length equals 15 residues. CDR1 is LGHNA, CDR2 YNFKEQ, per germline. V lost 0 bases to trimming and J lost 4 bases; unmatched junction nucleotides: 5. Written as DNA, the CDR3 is TGTGCCAGCAGCCAAGAGGGATACAGGGGCTATGGCTACACCTTC. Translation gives CASSQEGYRGYGYTF.

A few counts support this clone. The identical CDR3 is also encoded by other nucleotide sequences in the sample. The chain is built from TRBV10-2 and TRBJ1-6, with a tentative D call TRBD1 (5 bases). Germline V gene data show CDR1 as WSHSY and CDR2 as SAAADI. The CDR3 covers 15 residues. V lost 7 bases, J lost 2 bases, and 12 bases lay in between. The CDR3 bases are TGCGCCAGCAAGCGACAGCCCCCCTATAATTCACCCCTCCACTTT. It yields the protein CASKRQPPYNSPLHF.

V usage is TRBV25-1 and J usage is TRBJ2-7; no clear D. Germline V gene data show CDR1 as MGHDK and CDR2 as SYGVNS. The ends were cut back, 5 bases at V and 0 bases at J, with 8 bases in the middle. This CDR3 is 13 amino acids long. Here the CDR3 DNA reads TGTGCCAGCAGTCTCACCGGCTCCTACGAGCAGTACTTC. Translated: CASSLTGSYEQYF.

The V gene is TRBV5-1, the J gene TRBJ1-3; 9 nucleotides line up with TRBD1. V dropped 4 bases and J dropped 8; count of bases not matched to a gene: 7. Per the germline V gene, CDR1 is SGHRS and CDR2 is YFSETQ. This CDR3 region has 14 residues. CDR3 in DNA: TGCGCCAGCAGCCCCGGGACAGGGCGGGACACCATATATTTT. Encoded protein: CASSPGTGRDTIYF.

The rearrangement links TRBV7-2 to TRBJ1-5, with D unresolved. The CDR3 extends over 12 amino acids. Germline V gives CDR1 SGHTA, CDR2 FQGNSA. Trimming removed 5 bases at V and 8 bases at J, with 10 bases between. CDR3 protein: CASSDTGEPQHF. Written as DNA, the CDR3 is TGTGCCAGCAGCGATACCGGGGAGCCCCAGCATTTT.

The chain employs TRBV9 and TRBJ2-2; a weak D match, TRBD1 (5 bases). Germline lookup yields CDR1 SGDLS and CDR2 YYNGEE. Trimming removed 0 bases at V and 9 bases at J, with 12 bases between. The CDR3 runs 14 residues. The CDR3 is CASSVEAGFRELFF. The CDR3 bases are TGTGCCAGCAGCGTAGAGGCAGGGTTCCGGGAGCTGTTTTTT. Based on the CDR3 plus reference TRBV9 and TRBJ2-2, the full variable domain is DSGVTQTPKHLITATGQRVTLRCSPRSGDLSVYWYQQSLDQGLQFLIQYYNGEERAKGNILERFSAQQFPDLHSELNLSSLELGDSALYFCASSVEAGFRELFFGEGSRLTVL.

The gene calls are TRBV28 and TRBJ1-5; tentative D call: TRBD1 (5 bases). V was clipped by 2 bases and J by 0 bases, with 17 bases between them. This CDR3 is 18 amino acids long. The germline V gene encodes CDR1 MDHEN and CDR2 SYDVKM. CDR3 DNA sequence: TGTGCCAGCAGTTTACAGGTCGGGCGTAGGGGTAGCAATCAGCCCCAGCATTTT. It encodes CASSLQVGRRGSNQPQHF. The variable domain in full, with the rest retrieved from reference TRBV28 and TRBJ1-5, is DVKVTQSSRYLVKRTGEKVFLECVQDMDHENMFWYRQDPGLGLRLIYFSYDVKMKEKGDIPEGYSVSREKKERFSLILESASTNQTSMYLCASSLQVGRRGSNQPQHFGDGTRLSIL.

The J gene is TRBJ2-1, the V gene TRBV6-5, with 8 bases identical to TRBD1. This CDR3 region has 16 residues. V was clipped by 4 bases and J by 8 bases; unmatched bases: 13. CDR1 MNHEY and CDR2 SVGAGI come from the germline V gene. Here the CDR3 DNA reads TGTGCCAGCAGTTGGGGCTCGACAGGGGCCGCCTATGAGCAGTTCTTC. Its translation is CASSWGSTGAAYEQFF.

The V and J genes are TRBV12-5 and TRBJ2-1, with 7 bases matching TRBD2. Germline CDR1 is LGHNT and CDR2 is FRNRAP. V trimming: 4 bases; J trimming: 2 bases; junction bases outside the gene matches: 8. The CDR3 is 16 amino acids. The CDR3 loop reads CASGYNPSGAYNEQFF. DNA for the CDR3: TGTGCTAGTGGTTATAATCCTAGCGGAGCCTACAATGAGCAGTTCTTC.

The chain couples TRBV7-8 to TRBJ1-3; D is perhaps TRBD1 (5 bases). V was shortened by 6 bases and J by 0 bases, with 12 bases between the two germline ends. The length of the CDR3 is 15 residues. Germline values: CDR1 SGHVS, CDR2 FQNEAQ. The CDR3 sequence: CASRPTGHSGNTIYF. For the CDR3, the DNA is TGTGCCAGCAGACCTACAGGCCACTCTGGAAACACCATATATTTT.

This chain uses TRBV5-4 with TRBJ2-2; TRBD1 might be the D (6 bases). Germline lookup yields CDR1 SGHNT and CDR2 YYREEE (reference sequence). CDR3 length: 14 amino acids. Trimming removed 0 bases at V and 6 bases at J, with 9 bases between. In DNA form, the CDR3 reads TGTGCCAGCAGCTTGGTGGACAGCCCCGGGGAGCTGTTTTTT. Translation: CASSLVDSPGELFF.

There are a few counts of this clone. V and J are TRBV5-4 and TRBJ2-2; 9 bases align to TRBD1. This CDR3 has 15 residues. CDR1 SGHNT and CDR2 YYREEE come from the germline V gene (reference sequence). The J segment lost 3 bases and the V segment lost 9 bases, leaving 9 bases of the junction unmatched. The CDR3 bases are TGTGCCACCAGGGGGCGACAGGGGGACACCGGGGAGCTGTTTTTT. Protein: CATRGRQGDTGELFF.

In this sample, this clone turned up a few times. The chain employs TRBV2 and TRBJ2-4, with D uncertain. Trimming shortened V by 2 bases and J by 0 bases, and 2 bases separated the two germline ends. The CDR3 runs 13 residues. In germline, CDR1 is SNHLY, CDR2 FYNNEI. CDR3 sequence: CASSELAKNIQYF. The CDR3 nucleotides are TGTGCCAGCAGTGAACTAGCCAAAAACATTCAGTACTTC.

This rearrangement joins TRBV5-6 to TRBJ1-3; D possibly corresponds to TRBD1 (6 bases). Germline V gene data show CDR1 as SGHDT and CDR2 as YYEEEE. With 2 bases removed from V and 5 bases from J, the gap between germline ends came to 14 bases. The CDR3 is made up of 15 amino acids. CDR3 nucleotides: TGTGCCAGCAGCTTTTCGGGGGGGCCCAGAAACACCATATATTTT. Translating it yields CASSFSGGPRNTIYF.

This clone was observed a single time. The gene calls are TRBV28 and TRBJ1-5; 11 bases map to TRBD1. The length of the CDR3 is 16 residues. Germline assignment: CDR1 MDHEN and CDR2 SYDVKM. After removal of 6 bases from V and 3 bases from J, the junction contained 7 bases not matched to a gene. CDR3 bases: TGTGCCAGCAGACCCCCGGGACAGGGGGTCAATCAGCCCCAGCATTTT. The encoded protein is CASRPPGQGVNQPQHF.

The DNA of the CDR3 is TGTGCCAGCAGCGCAACCCCCCTACAGCGGGGGGGCATAATGTTTGAGACCCAGTACTTC. Protein product: CASSATPLQRGGIMFETQYF. The chain links TRBV11-3 to TRBJ2-5; 10 bases align to TRBD2. This CDR3 has 20 residues. V trimming: 5 bases; J trimming: 5 bases; junction bases outside the gene matches: 23. Germline CDR1 and CDR2: SGHNT and YENEEA.

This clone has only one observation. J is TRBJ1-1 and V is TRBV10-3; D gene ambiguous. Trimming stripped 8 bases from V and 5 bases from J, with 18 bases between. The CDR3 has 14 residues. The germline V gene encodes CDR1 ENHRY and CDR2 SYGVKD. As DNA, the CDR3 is TGTGCCATCCTGTCGGCCGAGGGCGGGACTGAAGCTTTCTTT. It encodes CAILSAEGGTEAFF.

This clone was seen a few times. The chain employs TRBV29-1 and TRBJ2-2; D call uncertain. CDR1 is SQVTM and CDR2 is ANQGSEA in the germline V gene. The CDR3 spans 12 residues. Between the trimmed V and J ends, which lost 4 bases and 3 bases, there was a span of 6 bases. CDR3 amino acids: CSVGQDTGELFF. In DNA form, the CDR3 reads TGCAGCGTTGGGCAGGACACCGGGGAGCTGTTTTTT.

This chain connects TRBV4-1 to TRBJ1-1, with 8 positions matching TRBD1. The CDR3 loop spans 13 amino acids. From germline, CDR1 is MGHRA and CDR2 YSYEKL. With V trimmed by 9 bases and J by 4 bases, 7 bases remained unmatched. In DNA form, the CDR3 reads TGCGCCAGTAGCGGACAGGGCAGCACTGAAGCTTTCTTT. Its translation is CASSGQGSTEAFF.

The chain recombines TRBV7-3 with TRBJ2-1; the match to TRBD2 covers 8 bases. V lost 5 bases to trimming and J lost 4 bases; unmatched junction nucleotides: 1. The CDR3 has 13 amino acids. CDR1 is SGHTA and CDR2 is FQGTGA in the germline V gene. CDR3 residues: CASSPGGYNEQFF. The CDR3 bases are TGTGCCAGCAGCCCGGGAGGGTACAATGAGCAGTTCTTC. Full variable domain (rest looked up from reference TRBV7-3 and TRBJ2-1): GAGVSQTPSNKVTEKGKYVELRCDPISGHTALYWYRQSLGQGPEFLIYFQGTGAADDSGLPNDRFFAVRPEGSVSTLKIQRTERGDSAVYLCASSPGGYNEQFFGPGTRLTVL.

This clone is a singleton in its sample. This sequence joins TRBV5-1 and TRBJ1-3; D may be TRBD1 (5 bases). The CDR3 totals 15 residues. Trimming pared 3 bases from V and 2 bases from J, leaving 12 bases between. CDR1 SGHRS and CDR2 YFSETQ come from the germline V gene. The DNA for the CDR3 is TGCGCCAGCAGCTGGAGGAGGGGAGCTGGAAACACCATATATTTT. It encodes CASSWRRGAGNTIYF.

CDR3 in amino acids: CAWSRGRDNSPLHF. The CDR3 nucleotides are TGTGCCTGGAGTAGGGGCAGAGATAATTCACCCCTCCACTTT. This chain uses TRBV30 with TRBJ1-6; a possible D gene is TRBD1 (5 bases). CDR3 length equals 14 residues. V dropped 2 bases and J dropped 5 bases, with 10 bases sitting between them. CDR1 is GTSNPN, CDR2 SVGIG, per germline (reference sequence).